This T cell receptor (beta chain) originates from a study of CD8 T cells in ankylosing spondylitis. Broader study findings: Apparently characteristic of ankylosing spondylitis blood was a TCR beta motif (about eight highly homologous variants). Matched ankylosing spondylitis synovial fluid reportedly showed significant enrichment of disease-linked clones. Clones linked to disease, bearing a CD8+ phenotype, were relatively rare in peripheral blood.

The TCR beta libraries were generated through quantitative 5'-RACE incorporating molecular barcodes. TCRdb reprocessed the 5' RACE reads with MiXCR, giving one entry per CDR3 protein. The sample has about 140,000 distinct CDR3 sequences, roughly 8% seen once. The V end was cut by 0 bases, the J end by 0 bases, with 7 bases between. Germline CDR1 is SGHRS and CDR2 is YFSETQ. This CDR3 has 15 residues. Comment on this clonotype: Its antigen is not identified.

The chain uses TRBV5-1 and TRBJ2-1; D remains unclear. The clonotype was recovered from a male donor with ankylosing spondylitis. Material: synovial fluid, either unsorted or a sorted T cell fraction (not recorded which). The DNA of the CDR3 is TGCGCCAGCAGCTTGGGGATCTTCTCCTACAATGAGCAGTTCTTC. Its protein is CASSLGIFSYNEQFF.